These T cell receptor beta chains were read from a single sample in a study of radiotherapy plus CTLA-4 blockade in lung cancer. Profiled with immunoSEQ multiplex PCR; TCRdb holds only in-frame clones, not every one. The sample consists of 80,000 to 95,000 clones, about four fifths of them appearing once. The sequencing here drew on peripheral blood, taken from a patient treated with radiotherapy plus ipilimumab. The origin of the receptors is a human donor with non-small cell lung cancer who had stable disease on radiotherapy plus ipilimumab. Both conserved end residues are part of each CDR3. A D gene is named only where the DNA matches it firmly. Clone size appears in some rows only: once, few, many, or a class for an expanded clone.

.	.	TRBV6-1	TRBJ2-7	CASEVGASAAYEQYF	TGTGCCAGCGAGGTTGGGGCTAGCGCAGCCTACGAGCAGTACTTC
few	TRBD2	TRBV6-4	TRBJ2-7	CASSDGCLAGARLSYEQYF	TGTGCCAGCAGTGACGGATGTCTAGCGGGTGCACGACTTTCCTACGAGCAGTACTTC
.	TRBD1	TRBV7-8	TRBJ2-7	CASSRDRAVSYEQYF	TGTGCCAGCAGCCGTGACAGGGCCGTCTCCTACGAGCAGTACTTC
.	TRBD1	TRBV7-2	TRBJ2-7	CASSPTRGQGYEQYF	TGTGCCAGCAGCCCAACCCGGGGACAGGGATACGAGCAGTACTTC
.	.	TRBV6-1	TRBJ2-3	CAISEFSSTDTQYF	TGTGCCATCAGTGAGTTCTCTAGCACAGATACGCAGTATTTT
.	.	TRBV2	TRBJ1-6	CASSVPSSPLHF	TGTGCCAGCAGTGTCCCAAGCTCACCCCTCCACTTT
.	TRBD2	TRBV18	TRBJ2-3	CASSPLLAGGAGTDTQYF	TGTGCCAGCTCACCTCTCCTAGCGGGGGGCGCAGGCACAGATACGCAGTATTTT
.	.	TRBV29-1	TRBJ2-3	CSVARTDTQYF	TGCAGCGTTGCGCGTACAGATACGCAGTATTTT
.	.	TRBV5-1	TRBJ2-1	CASSLRPDNEQFF	TGCGCCAGCAGCTTGCGGCCCGACAATGAGCAGTTCTTC
.	TRBD2	TRBV20-1	TRBJ2-5	CSMGGEETQYF	TGCAGCATGGGGGGGGAAGAGACCCAGTACTTC